Sequencing of this T cell receptor (beta chain) was carried out in a study of CD8+CD57+ T cells in acquired aplastic anemia (dated by TCRdb to 2017 to 2018). As for the study more broadly: Extracted DNA from sorted CD4+ and CD8+ cells averaged around 3.2 ug, ranging from 0.2 to 27.4 ug.

This clonotype has a handful of counts. The specificity of this receptor is unknown. Base qualities are missing; no much larger clone stands one base away. TCR repertoires of sorted CD4+ and CD8+ blood T cells from severe aplastic anemia patients and healthy subjects were deep-sequenced in the study. Ficoll-Paque density gradient centrifugation was used to isolate peripheral blood mononuclear cells. CD4+ and CD8+ T cells were sorted by FACS or magnetic beads before DNA extraction. The paper's findings and limits, for the study overall: Around 27 CD8+ CDR3 sequences were found in both patients and controls but appeared to be highly expressed in patients and within the immunodominant clones of the patients. Between patients and healthy controls, no significant difference in CD8+ Simpson's diversity was found (P=0.060).

The trim is 3 bases for V and 2 bases for J, with a gap of 9 bases between the germline ends. CDR1 and CDR2 are read off the germline V gene (reference sequence) as DFQATT and SNEGSKA. The CDR3 runs 13 residues from the cysteine to the phenylalanine. The CDR3 DNA has 39 bases and is translated from base 1. Genomic DNA served as template for TCR beta VDJ combination and CDR3 sequence profiling. An Illumina HiSeq 2000 was used for TCR repertoire sequencing. The authors' analysis ran thus. Repertoires were assessed using TRBV/TRBJ rearrangement plots, CDR3 size and DJ length profiles, and Simpson's diversity index. The immunodominant clone was defined as the most abundant DNA sequence in deep sequencing data. CDR3 amino acid sequences were screened for sharing across subjects and were compared with published repertoires and the VDJdb database. TCRdb reanalyzed the raw reads on its own, using fastp at Q25 for trimming and MiXCR for clone calling, and kept in-frame beta chains. Every entry covers one CDR3 protein and lists the most common genes and DNA from its rows. These V and J calls originate from TCRdb's pipeline instead of the authors' own analysis. Present in this sample are more than 250,000 distinct CDR3 sequences, roughly 50% of which were seen just once. 7.5% to 9% of the sample belongs to the ten largest clones.

The source material was sorted CD4+, CD8+, or CD8+CD57+ T cells (not recorded which) from PBMCs. The receptor was isolated from a human donor with severe aplastic anemia or a healthy control (not recorded which). The receptor chain draws on TRBV20-1 and TRBJ2-3, with TRBD2 tentatively as D gene (5 bases match). The CDR3 is CSARTGYTDTQYF. The base sequence is TGCAGTGCTAGGACGGGGTACACAGATACGCAGTATTTT.